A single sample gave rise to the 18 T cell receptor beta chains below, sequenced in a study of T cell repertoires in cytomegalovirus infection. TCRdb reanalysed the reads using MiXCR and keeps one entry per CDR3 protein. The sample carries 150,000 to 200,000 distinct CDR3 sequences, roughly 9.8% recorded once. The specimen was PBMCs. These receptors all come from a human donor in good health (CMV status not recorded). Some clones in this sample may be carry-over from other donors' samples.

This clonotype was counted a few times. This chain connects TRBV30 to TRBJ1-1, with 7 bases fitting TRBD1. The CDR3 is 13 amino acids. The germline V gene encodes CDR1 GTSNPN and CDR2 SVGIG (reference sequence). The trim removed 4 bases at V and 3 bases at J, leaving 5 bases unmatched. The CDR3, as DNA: TGTGCCTGGACCATCGACAGGGACACTGAAGCTTTCTTT. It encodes CAWTIDRDTEAFF.

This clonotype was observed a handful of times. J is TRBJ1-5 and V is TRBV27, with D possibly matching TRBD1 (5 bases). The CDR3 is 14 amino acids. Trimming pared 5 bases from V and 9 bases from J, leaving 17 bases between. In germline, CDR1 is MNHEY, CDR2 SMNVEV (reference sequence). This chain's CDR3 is CASSPRVVQGPQHF. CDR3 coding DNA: TGTGCCAGCAGTCCAAGGGTGGTCCAGGGGCCCCAGCATTTT.

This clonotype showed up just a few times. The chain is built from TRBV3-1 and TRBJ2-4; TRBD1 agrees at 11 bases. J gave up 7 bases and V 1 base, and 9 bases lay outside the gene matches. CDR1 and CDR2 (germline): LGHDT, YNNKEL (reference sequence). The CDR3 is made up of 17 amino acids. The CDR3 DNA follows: TGTGCCAGCAGCCAAGGGAAGGTTGGACAGGGGGCGAACATTCAGTACTTC. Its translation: CASSQGKVGQGANIQYF.

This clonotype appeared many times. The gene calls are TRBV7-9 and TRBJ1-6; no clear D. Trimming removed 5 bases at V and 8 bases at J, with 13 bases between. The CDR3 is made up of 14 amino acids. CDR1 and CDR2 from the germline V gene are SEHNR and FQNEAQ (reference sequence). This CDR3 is CASSPVGFDSPLHF. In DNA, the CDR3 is TGTGCCAGCAGCCCAGTAGGGTTCGATTCACCCCTCCACTTT.

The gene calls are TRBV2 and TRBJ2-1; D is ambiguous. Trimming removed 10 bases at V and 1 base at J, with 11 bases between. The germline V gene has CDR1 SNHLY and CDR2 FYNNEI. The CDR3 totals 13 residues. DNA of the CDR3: TGTGCCACAACCCGAGAATCCTACAATGAGCAGTTCTTC. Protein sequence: CATTRESYNEQFF.

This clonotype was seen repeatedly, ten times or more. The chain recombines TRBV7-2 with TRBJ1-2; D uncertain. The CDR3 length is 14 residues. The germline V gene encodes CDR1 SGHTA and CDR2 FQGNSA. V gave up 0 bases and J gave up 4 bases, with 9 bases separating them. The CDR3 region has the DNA TGTGCCAGCAGCTTAGCGCGGCCAGTCTATGGCTACACCTTC. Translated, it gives CASSLARPVYGYTF.

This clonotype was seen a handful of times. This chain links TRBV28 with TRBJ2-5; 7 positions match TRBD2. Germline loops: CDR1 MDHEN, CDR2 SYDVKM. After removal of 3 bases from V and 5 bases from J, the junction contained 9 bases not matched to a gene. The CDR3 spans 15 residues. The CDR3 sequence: CASSFSSGVVETQYF. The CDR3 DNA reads TGTGCCAGCAGTTTTTCGAGCGGGGTAGTGGAGACCCAGTACTTC. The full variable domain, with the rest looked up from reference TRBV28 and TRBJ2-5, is DVKVTQSSRYLVKRTGEKVFLECVQDMDHENMFWYRQDPGLGLRLIYFSYDVKMKEKGDIPEGYSVSREKKERFSLILESASTNQTSMYLCASSFSSGVVETQYFGPGTRLLVL.

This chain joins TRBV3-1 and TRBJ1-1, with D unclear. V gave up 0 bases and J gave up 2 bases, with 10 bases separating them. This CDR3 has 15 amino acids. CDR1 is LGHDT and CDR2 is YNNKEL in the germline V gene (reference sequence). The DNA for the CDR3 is TGTGCCAGCAGCCAAGAAAAGACATTTAACACTGAAGCTTTCTTT. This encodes CASSQEKTFNTEAFF.

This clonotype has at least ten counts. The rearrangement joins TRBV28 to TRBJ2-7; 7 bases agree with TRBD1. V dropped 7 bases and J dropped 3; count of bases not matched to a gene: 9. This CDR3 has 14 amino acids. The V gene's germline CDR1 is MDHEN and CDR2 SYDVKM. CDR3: CASIPGQPNYEQYF. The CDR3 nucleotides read TGTGCCAGCATCCCGGGACAGCCAAACTACGAGCAGTACTTC.

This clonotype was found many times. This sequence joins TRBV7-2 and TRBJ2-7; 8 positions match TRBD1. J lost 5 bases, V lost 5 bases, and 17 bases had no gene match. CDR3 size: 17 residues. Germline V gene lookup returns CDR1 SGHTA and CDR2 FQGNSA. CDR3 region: CASSRRKDRALLHEQYF. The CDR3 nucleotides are TGTGCCAGCAGCCGCCGGAAGGACAGGGCCTTGTTGCACGAGCAGTACTTC.

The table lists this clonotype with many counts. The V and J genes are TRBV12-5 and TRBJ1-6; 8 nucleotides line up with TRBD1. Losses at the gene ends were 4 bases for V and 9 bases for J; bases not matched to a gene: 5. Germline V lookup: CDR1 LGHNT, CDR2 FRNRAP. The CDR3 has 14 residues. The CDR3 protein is CASGCRQGISPLHF. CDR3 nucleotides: TGTGCTAGTGGTTGTCGACAGGGGATTTCACCCCTCCACTTT.

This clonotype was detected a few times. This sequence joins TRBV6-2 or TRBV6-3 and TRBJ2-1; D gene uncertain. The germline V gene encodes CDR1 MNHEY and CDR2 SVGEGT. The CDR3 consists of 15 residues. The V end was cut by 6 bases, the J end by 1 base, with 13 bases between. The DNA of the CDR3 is TGTGCCAGCAGAAAGAACTCACTATCCTACAATGAGCAGTTCTTC. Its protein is CASRKNSLSYNEQFF.

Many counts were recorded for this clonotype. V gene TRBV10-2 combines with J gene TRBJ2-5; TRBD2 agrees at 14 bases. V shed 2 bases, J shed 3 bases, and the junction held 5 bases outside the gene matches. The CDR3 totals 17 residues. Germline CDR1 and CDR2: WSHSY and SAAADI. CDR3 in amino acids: CASSEGPGLAGEETQYF. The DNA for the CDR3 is TGCGCCAGCAGTGAGGGTCCGGGACTAGCGGGAGAAGAGACCCAGTACTTC.

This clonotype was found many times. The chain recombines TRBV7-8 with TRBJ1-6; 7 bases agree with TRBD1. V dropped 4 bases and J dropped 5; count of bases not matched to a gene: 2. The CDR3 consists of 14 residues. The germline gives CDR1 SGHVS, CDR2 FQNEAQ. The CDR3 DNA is TGTGCCAGCAGCTCGGGACAGAATAATTCACCCCTCCACTTT. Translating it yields CASSSGQNNSPLHF.

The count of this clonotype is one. CDR3 region: CASSFPDSKNIQYF. CDR3 nucleotide sequence: TGTGCCAGCAGCTTTCCGGACAGTAAAAACATTCAGTACTTC. This chain links TRBV7-9 with TRBJ2-4, with a possible D match to TRBD1 (6 bases). The CDR3 contains 14 residues. Trimming took off 3 bases at V and 4 bases at J, with 10 bases between the two ends. The V gene's germline CDR1 is SEHNR and CDR2 FQNEAQ (reference sequence).

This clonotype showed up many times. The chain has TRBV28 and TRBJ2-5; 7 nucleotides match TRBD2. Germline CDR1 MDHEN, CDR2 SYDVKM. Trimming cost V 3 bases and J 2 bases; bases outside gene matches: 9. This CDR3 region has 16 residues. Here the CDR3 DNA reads TGTGCCAGCAGTTTTGTTTCGGGAGGAGGGCAAGAGACCCAGTACTTC. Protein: CASSFVSGGGQETQYF.

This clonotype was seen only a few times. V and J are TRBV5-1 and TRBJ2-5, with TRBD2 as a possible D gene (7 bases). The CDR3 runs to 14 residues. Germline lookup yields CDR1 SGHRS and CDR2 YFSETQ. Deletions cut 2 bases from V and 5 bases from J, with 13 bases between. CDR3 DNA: TGCGCCAGCAGCTTTGAGGGGGGGCTGGAGACCCAGTACTTC. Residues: CASSFEGGLETQYF.

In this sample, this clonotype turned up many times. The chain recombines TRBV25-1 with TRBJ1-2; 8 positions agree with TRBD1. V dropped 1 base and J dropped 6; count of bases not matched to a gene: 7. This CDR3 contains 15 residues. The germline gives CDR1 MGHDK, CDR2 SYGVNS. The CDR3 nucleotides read TGTGCCAGCAGTGAATTCAGGACAGGGAATAATGGCTACACCTTC. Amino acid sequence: CASSEFRTGNNGYTF.